These 23 T cell receptor beta chains share one sample of origin, sequenced in a study of blood T cell repertoires in COVID-19. Clones were sequenced by immunoSEQ multiplex PCR, and TCRdb holds only the in-frame ones, with some missing. Among about 93,000 clones listed, more than 65% were seen once. Source material: peripheral blood. The receptors shown here come from a human donor in a cohort sampled during active COVID-19.

The chain links TRBV9 to TRBJ2-5; no definite D call. This CDR3 spans 13 amino acids. Deletions cut 0 bases from V and 6 bases from J, with 9 bases between. Germline-derived CDR1 and CDR2 are SGDLS and YYNGEE. The CDR3 is CASSVEARKTQYF. The DNA for the CDR3 is TGTGCCAGCAGCGTAGAAGCTAGAAAGACCCAGTACTTC.

This rearrangement joins TRBV28 to TRBJ2-5; 9 nucleotides match TRBD2. The CDR3 consists of 13 residues. Germline-derived CDR1 and CDR2 are MDHEN and SYDVKM. J lost 6 bases, V lost 3 bases, and 2 bases had no gene match. The CDR3 protein is CASSLGLAKTQYF. The CDR3, as DNA: TGTGCCAGCAGTTTGGGACTAGCAAAGACCCAGTACTTC.

V gene TRBV7-8 combines with J gene TRBJ2-7, with 7 positions matching TRBD1. The germline gives CDR1 SGHVS, CDR2 FQNEAQ. The V gene end was trimmed by 5 bases and the J gene end by 0 bases; junction bases not matched to a gene: 7. This CDR3 is 15 amino acids long. CDR3 region: CASSTQGFYSYEQYF. CDR3 bases: TGTGCCAGCAGCACACAGGGGTTCTACTCCTACGAGCAGTACTTC. The full variable domain, with the rest looked up from reference TRBV7-8 and TRBJ2-7, is GAGVSQSPRYKVAKRGQDVALRCDPISGHVSLFWYQQALGQGPEFLTYFQNEAQLDKSGLPSDRFFAERPEGSVSTLKIQRTQQEDSAVYLCASSTQGFYSYEQYFGPGTRLTVT.

The chain joins TRBV12-3 or TRBV12-4 to TRBJ1-2; no reliable D call. The CDR3 covers 13 residues. Trimming cost V 4 bases and J 1 base, with 7 bases left between them. The CDR3 loop reads CASSSQLNYGYTF. The CDR3 nucleotides are TGTGCCAGCAGTTCACAGCTTAACTATGGCTACACCTTC.

The chain combines TRBV7-2 with TRBJ2-2, with D unresolved. This CDR3 comprises 12 residues. Germline values: CDR1 SGHTA, CDR2 FQGNSA. V lost 8 bases and J 6 bases, leaving 10 bases between the germline ends. This CDR3 reads CASSPSPGELFF. The CDR3 coding sequence is TGTGCCAGCTCCCCGAGCCCCGGGGAGCTGTTTTTT.

CDR3 amino acids: CASSQNRGQYYGYTF. The CDR3, as DNA: TGTGCCAGCAGCCAAAATAGGGGACAGTACTATGGCTACACCTTC. The genes are TRBV3-1 (or the pseudogene TRBV3-2) and TRBJ1-2; 7 nucleotides align to TRBD1. The germline CDR1 and CDR2 sequences are LGHDT and YNNKEL (reference sequence). The CDR3 length is 15 residues. After removal of 2 bases from V and 3 bases from J, the junction contained 6 bases not matched to a gene.

The sample holds a few counts of this clone. Other DNA sequences within the sample encode an identical CDR3. The CDR3 DNA reads TGTGCCAGCAGCCAAGGATCGGGCGGGAATCAGCCCCAGCATTTT. Amino acids: CASSQGSGGNQPQHF. This chain joins TRBV3-1 (or the pseudogene TRBV3-2) and TRBJ1-5; unclear D gene. CDR3 length: 15 amino acids. In germline, CDR1 is LGHDT, CDR2 YNNKEL (reference sequence). V was pared by 1 base and J by 4 bases, with 11 bases between.

The V call is TRBV4-2, the J call TRBJ2-2; TRBD1 agrees at 11 bases. J lost 3 bases, V lost 3 bases, and 6 bases had no gene match. This CDR3 comprises 17 residues. The germline CDR1 and CDR2 sequences are LGHNA and YNFKEQ. The CDR3 sequence is CASSQGDRGTDTGELFF. CDR3 DNA: TGTGCCAGCAGCCAGGGGGACAGGGGGACTGACACCGGGGAGCTGTTTTTT.

The chain links TRBV25-1 to TRBJ1-6, with 7 bases fitting TRBD1. Looked up from germline, CDR1 is MGHDK and CDR2 is SYGVNS. The CDR3 is made up of 15 amino acids. Trimming removed 1 base from V and 7 bases from J; junction bases left unmatched: 4. The chain's CDR3 is CASSEFETGNSPLHF. The CDR3, as DNA: TGTGCCAGCAGTGAATTTGAGACAGGGAATTCACCCCTCCACTTT.

This sequence joins TRBV19 and TRBJ2-3; 8 bases match TRBD2. The CDR3 is 18 residues long. The germline V gene encodes CDR1 LNHDA and CDR2 SQIVND (reference sequence). The J segment lost 2 bases and the V segment lost 1 base, leaving 11 bases of the junction unmatched. The CDR3 reads CASSIAGSGGRLTDTQYF. CDR3 in DNA: TGTGCCAGTAGTATAGCTGGTAGCGGCGGGAGGCTCACAGATACGCAGTATTTT.

Here the CDR3 DNA reads TGTGCCAGCAGGCTCCCGGGACAGGGGTATGGCTACACCTTC. Protein: CASRLPGQGYGYTF. This chain joins TRBV2 and TRBJ1-2; TRBD1 matches at 10 bases. The trim removed 6 bases at V and 5 bases at J, leaving 6 bases unmatched. From germline, CDR1 is SNHLY and CDR2 FYNNEI. The CDR3 runs 14 residues.

The J gene is TRBJ2-7, the V gene TRBV18; TRBD1 agrees at 7 bases. CDR3 length: 14 amino acids. V lost 5 bases to trimming and J lost 2 bases; unmatched junction nucleotides: 6. Per the germline V gene, CDR1 is KGHSH and CDR2 is LQKENI. The CDR3 reads CASSARQGPYEQYF. DNA for the CDR3: TGTGCCAGCTCAGCTCGACAGGGACCCTACGAGCAGTACTTC.

The chain combines TRBV10-3 with TRBJ1-2, with D unresolved. Germline-derived CDR1 and CDR2 are ENHRY and SYGVKD. Between the trimmed V and J ends, which lost 3 bases and 2 bases, there was a span of 7 bases. The CDR3 spans 13 residues. The CDR3 loop is CAISESGNYGYTF. CDR3 DNA: TGTGCCATCAGTGAATCCGGGAACTATGGCTACACCTTC.

This chain links TRBV7-9 with TRBJ1-6, with 8 bases identical to TRBD1. Trimming at V came to 3 bases and at J to 5 bases, leaving 0 bases not matched to a gene. This CDR3 region has 14 residues. Germline loops: CDR1 SEHNR, CDR2 FQNEAQ (reference sequence). The CDR3 DNA reads as TGTGCCAGCAGCTTGACAGGGGATAATTCACCCCTCCACTTT. Translation: CASSLTGDNSPLHF. The full variable domain, rest sourced from reference TRBV7-9 and TRBJ1-6, is DTGVSQNPRHKITKRGQNVTFRCDPISEHNRLYWYRQTLGQGPEFLTYFQNEAQLEKSRLLSDRFSAERPKGSFSTLEIQRTEQGDSAMYLCASSLTGDNSPLHFGNGTRLTVT.

V and J are TRBV12-3 or TRBV12-4 and TRBJ1-4; D ambiguous. Trimming shortened V by 4 bases and J by 8 bases, and 5 bases separated the two germline ends. CDR3 length: 11 residues. CDR3 DNA sequence: TGTGCCAGCAGTTCTCGGGAAAAACTGTTTTTT. The encoded protein is CASSSREKLFF.

The rearrangement joins TRBV20-1 to TRBJ2-2; the D gene is possibly TRBD1 (5 bases). Trimming stripped 3 bases from V and 7 bases from J, with 12 bases between. This CDR3 is 13 amino acids long. The germline gives CDR1 DFQATT, CDR2 SNEGSKA (reference sequence). DNA of the CDR3: TGCAGTGCTAGTAGGGGTCAACACGGGGAGCTGTTTTTT. Its protein product is CSASRGQHGELFF.

This chain uses TRBV28 with TRBJ2-6, with TRBD1 matching 7 bases. The CDR3 is 15 residues long. V was clipped by 6 bases and J by 4 bases; unmatched bases: 6. Germline V lookup: CDR1 MDHEN, CDR2 SYDVKM. The CDR3 coding sequence is TGTGCCAGCAGCAACAGGGGTTCCGGGGCCAACGTCCTGACTTTC. Translating it yields CASSNRGSGANVLTF.

This clone was recorded once. The chain couples TRBV7-2 to TRBJ1-5; no clear D gene. Germline V gene lookup returns CDR1 SGHTA and CDR2 FQGNSA. V was shortened by 1 base and J by 0 bases, with 10 bases between the two germline ends. CDR3 length equals 16 residues. The CDR3 DNA sequence: TGTGCCAGCAGCTTAGGTAGCCCCTATAGCAATCAGCCCCAGCATTTT. The encoded protein is CASSLGSPYSNQPQHF.

The V call is TRBV6-5, the J call TRBJ2-1; 9 positions agree with TRBD1. Germline V gene sequence: CDR1 MNHEY, CDR2 SVGAGI. V was pared by 4 bases and J by 7 bases, with 2 bases of the junction left unmatched. The CDR3 sequence is 13 residues long. The CDR3 here is CASSWTGENEQFF. DNA of the CDR3: TGTGCCAGCAGTTGGACAGGGGAAAATGAGCAGTTCTTC.

The chain combines TRBV12-3 or TRBV12-4 with TRBJ1-2, with D unresolved. The V and J ends lost 8 bases and 11 bases respectively, with 18 bases between them. The CDR3 runs to 12 residues. The CDR3 bases are TGTGCCAGCTCTCTAGCTGCGGGTTTTTACACCTTC. Encoded protein: CASSLAAGFYTF.

V usage is TRBV30 and J usage is TRBJ2-7; D may be TRBD2 (5 bases). Germline V CDR1 and CDR2: GTSNPN, SVGIG (reference sequence). Trimming shortened V by 0 bases and J by 12 bases, and 12 bases separated the two germline ends. The CDR3 totals 11 residues. This CDR3 is CAWSVRGQRYF. In DNA, the CDR3 is TGTGCCTGGAGTGTACGCGGGCAGCGGTACTTC.

The chain couples TRBV19 to TRBJ1-5; 8 bases are a match to TRBD1. The germline CDR1 and CDR2 sequences are LNHDA and SQIVND (reference sequence). CDR3 length equals 15 residues. V gave up 5 bases and J gave up 7 bases; unmatched junction bases: 10. CDR3: CASSRDRPGKQPQHF. CDR3 DNA sequence: TGTGCCAGTAGTCGGGACAGGCCCGGAAAACAGCCCCAGCATTTT.

This clone came up a few times. V usage is TRBV4-2 and J usage is TRBJ1-1, with TRBD1 matching 8 bases. The J segment lost 4 bases and the V segment lost 0 bases, leaving 7 bases of the junction unmatched. The CDR3 totals 16 residues. Germline assignment: CDR1 LGHNA and CDR2 YNFKEQ. The CDR3 sequence: CASSQDGGRGRTEAFF. The CDR3 DNA reads TGTGCCAGCAGCCAAGATGGTGGCAGGGGGCGCACTGAAGCTTTCTTT.